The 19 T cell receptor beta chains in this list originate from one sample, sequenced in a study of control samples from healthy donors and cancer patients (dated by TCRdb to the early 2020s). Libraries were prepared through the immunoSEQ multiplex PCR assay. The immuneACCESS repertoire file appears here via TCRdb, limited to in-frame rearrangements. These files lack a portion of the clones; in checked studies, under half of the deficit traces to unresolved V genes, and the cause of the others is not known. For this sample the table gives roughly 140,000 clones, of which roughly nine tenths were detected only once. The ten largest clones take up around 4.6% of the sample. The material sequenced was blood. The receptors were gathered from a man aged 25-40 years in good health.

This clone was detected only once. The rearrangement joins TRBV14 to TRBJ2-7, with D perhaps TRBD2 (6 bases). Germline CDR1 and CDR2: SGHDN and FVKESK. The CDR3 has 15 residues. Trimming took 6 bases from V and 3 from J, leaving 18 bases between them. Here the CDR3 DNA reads TGTGCCAGCAGTACACGATCAGGGACTTACTACGAGCAGTACTTC. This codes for CASSTRSGTYYEQYF.

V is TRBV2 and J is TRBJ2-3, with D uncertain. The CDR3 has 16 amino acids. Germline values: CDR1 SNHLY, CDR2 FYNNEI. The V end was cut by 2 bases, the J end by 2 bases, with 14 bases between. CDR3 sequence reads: CASSELGQASTDTQYF. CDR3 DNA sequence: TGTGCCAGCAGTGAATTAGGGCAGGCGTCCACAGATACGCAGTATTTT.

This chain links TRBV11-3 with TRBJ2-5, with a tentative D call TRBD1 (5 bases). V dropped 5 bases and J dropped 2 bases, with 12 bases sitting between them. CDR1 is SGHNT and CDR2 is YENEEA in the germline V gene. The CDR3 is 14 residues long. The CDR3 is CASSVTGAQETQYF. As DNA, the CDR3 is TGTGCCAGCAGCGTAACAGGCGCTCAAGAGACCCAGTACTTC.

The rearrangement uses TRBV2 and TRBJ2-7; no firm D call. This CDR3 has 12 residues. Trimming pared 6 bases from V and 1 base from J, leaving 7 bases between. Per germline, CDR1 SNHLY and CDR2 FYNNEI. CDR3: CASRDASYEQYF. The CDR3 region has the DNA TGTGCCAGCAGAGACGCATCCTACGAGCAGTACTTC.

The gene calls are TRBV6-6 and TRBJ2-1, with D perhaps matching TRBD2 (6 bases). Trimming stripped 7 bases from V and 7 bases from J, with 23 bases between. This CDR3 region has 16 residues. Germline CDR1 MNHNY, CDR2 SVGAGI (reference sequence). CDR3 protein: CASTTGTSGRGNEQFF. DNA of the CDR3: TGTGCCAGCACCACGGGGACTTCCGGTCGGGGGAATGAGCAGTTCTTC.

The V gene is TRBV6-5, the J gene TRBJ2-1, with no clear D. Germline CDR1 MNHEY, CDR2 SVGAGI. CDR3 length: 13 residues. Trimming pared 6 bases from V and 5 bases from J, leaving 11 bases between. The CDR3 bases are TGTGCCAGCAGCCCCCGCCAGAACAATGAGCAGTTCTTC. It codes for CASSPRQNNEQFF.

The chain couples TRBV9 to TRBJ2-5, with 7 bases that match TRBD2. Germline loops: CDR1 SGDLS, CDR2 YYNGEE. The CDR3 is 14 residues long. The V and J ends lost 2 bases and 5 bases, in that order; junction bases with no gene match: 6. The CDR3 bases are TGTGCCAGCAGCGTCGGAGGAGCGGGGGAGACCCAGTACTTC. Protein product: CASSVGGAGETQYF.

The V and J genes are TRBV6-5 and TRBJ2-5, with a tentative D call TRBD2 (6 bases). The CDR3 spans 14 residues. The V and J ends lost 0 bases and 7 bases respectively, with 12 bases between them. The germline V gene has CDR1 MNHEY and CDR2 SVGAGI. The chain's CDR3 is CASSYSGPRGTQYF. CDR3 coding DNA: TGTGCCAGCAGTTACTCGGGGCCGCGGGGGACCCAGTACTTC.

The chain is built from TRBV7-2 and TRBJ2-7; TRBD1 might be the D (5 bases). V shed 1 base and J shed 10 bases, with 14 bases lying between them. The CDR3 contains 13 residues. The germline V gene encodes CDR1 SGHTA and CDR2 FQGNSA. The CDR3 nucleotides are TGTGCCAGCAGCTTAGGGGGCAAGGTAGGACAGTACTTC. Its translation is CASSLGGKVGQYF.

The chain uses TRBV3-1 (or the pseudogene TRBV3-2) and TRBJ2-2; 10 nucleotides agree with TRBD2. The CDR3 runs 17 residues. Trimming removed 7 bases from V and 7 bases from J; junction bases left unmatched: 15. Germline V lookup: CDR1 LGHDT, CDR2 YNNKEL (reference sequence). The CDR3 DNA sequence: TGTGCCAGCACCCGCGGAGGGCTAGCGGGAGTTGGCGGGGAGCTGTTTTTT. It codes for CASTRGGLAGVGGELFF.

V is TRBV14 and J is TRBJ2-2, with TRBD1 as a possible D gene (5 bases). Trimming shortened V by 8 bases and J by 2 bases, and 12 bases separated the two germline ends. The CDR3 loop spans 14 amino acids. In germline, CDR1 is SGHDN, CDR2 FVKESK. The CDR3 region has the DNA TGTGCCAGCCGGATCAGGGTTAACACCGGGGAGCTGTTTTTT. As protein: CASRIRVNTGELFF.

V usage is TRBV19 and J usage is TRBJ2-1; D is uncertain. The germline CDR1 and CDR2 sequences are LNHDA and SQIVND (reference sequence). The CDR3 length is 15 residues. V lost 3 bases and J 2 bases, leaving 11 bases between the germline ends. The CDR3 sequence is CASSIWGLAYNEQFF. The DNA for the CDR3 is TGTGCCAGTAGTATTTGGGGTTTGGCCTACAATGAGCAGTTCTTC.

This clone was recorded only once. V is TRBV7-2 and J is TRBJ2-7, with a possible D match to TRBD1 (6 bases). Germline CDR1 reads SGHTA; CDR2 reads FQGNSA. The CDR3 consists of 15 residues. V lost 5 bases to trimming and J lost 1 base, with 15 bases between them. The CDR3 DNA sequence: TGTGCCAGCAGCCCAACAGGGATACAGTCCTACGAGCAGTACTTC. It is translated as CASSPTGIQSYEQYF.

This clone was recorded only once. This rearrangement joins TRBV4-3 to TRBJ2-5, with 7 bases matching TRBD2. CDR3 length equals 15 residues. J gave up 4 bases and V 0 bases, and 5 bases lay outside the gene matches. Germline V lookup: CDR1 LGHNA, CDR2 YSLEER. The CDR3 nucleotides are TGCGCCAGCAGCCAAGAAATTGGGAGGGCAGAGACCCAGTACTTC. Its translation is CASSQEIGRAETQYF.

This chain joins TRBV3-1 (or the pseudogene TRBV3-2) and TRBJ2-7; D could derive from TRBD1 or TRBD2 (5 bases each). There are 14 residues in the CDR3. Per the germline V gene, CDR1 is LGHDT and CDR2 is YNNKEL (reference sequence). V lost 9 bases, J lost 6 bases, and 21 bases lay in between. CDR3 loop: CASSPGTPTGEQYF. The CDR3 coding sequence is TGTGCCAGTAGTCCCGGGACCCCAACCGGCGAGCAGTACTTC.

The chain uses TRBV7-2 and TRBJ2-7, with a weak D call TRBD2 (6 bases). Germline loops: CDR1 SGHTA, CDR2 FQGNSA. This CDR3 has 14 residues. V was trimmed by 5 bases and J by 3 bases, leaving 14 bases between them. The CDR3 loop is CASSPREAGYEQYF. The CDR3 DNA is TGTGCCAGCAGCCCCAGAGAAGCGGGCTACGAGCAGTACTTC.

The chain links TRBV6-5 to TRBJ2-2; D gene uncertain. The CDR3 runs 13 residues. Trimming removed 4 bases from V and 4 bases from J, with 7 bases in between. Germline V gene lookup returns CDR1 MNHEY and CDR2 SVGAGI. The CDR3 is CASSSRFTGELFF. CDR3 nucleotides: TGTGCCAGCAGTTCCAGGTTCACCGGGGAGCTGTTTTTT.

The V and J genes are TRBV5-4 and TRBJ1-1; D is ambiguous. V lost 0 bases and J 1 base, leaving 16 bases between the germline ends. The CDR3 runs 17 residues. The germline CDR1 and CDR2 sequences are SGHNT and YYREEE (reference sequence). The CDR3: CASSLDGIGRKNTEAFF. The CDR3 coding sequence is TGTGCCAGCAGCTTGGATGGAATAGGCAGGAAGAACACTGAAGCTTTCTTT.

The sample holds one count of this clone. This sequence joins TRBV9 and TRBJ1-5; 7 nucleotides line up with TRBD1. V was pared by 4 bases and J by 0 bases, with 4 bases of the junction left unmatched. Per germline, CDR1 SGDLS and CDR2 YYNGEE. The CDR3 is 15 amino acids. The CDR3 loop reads CASSTTGYSNQPQHF. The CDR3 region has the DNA TGTGCCAGCAGCACGACAGGGTATAGCAATCAGCCCCAGCATTTT.